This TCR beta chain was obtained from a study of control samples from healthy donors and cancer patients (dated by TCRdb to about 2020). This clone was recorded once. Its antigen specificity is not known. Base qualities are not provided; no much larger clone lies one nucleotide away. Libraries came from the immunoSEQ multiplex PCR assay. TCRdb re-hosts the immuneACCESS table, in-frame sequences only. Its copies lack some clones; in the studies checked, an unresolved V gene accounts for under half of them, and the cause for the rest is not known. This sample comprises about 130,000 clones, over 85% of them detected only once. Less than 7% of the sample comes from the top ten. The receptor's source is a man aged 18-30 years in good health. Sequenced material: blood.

For the CDR3, the sequence is CAISDVGVGANVLTF. The DNA is TGTGCCATCAGTGATGTGGGGGTCGGGGCCAACGTCCTGACTTTC. The chain couples TRBV10-3 to TRBJ2-6; the D gene could be TRBD1 or TRBD2, each one agreeing over 5 bases. Inclusive of the bounding cysteine and phenylalanine, the CDR3 is 15 residues long. The DNA shown is the 45-base CDR3, in frame from base 1. V is pared back by 3 bases and J by 4 bases, with 10 bases lying between the germline termini. CDR1 and CDR2 are read off the germline V gene as ENHRY and SYGVKD.